The present TCR beta chain was sequenced within a study of blood T cells in healthy people across ages. Study-level points and caveats: Both higher diversity and more naive CD4+ cells marked long-lived donors when set against aged donors. The fall in TCR beta diversity per million T cells was roughly linear with age. Researchers judged that diversity estimates from one million T cells fell short of true values.

For the second PCR, which ran for roughly 6 to 12 cycles, a sample-barcoded 5' primer and a J-beta primer mix were used. Each cDNA molecule was tagged by a template-switch adaptor that had 12 random nucleotides. In TCRdb, the 5' RACE reads were re-called with MiXCR into one record per CDR3 protein. The sample includes some 1,500,000 distinct CDR3 sequences, 42% of them seen just once. Remarks on this clonotype: Its antigen is undetermined.

Sequences were obtained from blood. This TCR was recovered from a woman aged 18 to 35 in good health.

The CDR3 DNA sequence: TGTGCCAGCATAGGGGGGCAGAGCTCCTACAATGAGCAGTTCTTC. Translating gives CASIGGQSSYNEQFF. The rearrangement joins TRBV12-3 or TRBV12-4 to TRBJ2-1, with D perhaps TRBD1 or TRBD2 (6 bases each). This CDR3 is built from 15 residues. V lost 7 bases and J lost 0, with 13 bases in between.